One and the same sample provided the 18 T cell receptor beta chains below, sequenced in a study of blood T cell repertoires in COVID-19. Sequenced by immunoSEQ multiplex PCR; TCRdb stores in-frame clones only, minus some. The sample holds under 200,000 clones, over 80% seen once. Specimen: PBMCs or T cells enriched from blood (not recorded which). The source is a woman aged 60-75 years who had recovered from COVID-19.

The chain recombines TRBV27 with TRBJ1-6; possibly TRBD1 for D (6 bases). The CDR3 sequence is 14 residues long. Germline loops: CDR1 MNHEY, CDR2 SMNVEV (reference sequence). The V gene lost 7 bases and the J gene lost 8 bases, with 15 bases spanning the gap. CDR3 loop: CASKGWDIDSPLHF. CDR3 DNA: TGTGCCAGCAAAGGATGGGACATCGATTCACCCCTCCACTTT.

V is TRBV7-9 and J is TRBJ1-5; D call uncertain. There are 14 residues in the CDR3. Per the germline V gene, CDR1 is SEHNR and CDR2 is FQNEAQ (reference sequence). V lost 4 bases to trimming and J lost 5 bases, with 12 bases between them. CDR3 in DNA: TGTGCCAGCAGCTCAGCTAACAGAGATCAGCCCCAGCATTTT. It translates to CASSSANRDQPQHF.

In this sample, this clone turned up a few times. V is TRBV29-1 and J is TRBJ1-1; 11 bases agree with TRBD1. This CDR3 spans 15 amino acids. Germline-derived CDR1 and CDR2 are SQVTM and ANQGSEA. V lost 6 bases and J lost 1; bases outside the gene matches: 7. Here the CDR3 reads CSVFGTGGWNTEAFF. DNA of the CDR3: TGCAGCGTATTCGGGACAGGGGGTTGGAACACTGAAGCTTTCTTT.

The sample holds a few counts of this clone. This chain links TRBV3-1 (or the pseudogene TRBV3-2) with TRBJ1-2; D is unclear. The CDR3 has 12 amino acids. Germline values: CDR1 LGHDT, CDR2 YNNKEL (reference sequence). V lost 1 base, J lost 7 bases, and 7 bases lay in between. CDR3 loop: CASSQASGGYTF. For the CDR3, the DNA is TGTGCCAGCAGCCAAGCTTCCGGTGGCTACACCTTC.

V and J are TRBV6-5 and TRBJ2-7; 8 bases align to TRBD1. The CDR3 totals 15 residues. With V trimmed by 5 bases and J by 3 bases, 9 bases remained unmatched. Germline lookup yields CDR1 MNHEY and CDR2 SVGAGI. The CDR3 DNA sequence: TGTGCCAGCAGTCACGCCGGGACAGGTTACTACGAGCAGTACTTC. Its translation is CASSHAGTGYYEQYF.

The chain couples TRBV7-9 to TRBJ2-7; 10 positions match TRBD2. Germline V CDR1 and CDR2: SEHNR, FQNEAQ (reference sequence). Trimming took 2 bases from V and 7 from J; bases not matched to a gene: 2. The CDR3 runs to 13 residues. CDR3 nucleotides: TGTGCCAGCAGCTTATCAGCGGGAGGGGAGCAGTACTTC. Its translation is CASSLSAGGEQYF.

This chain links TRBV2 with TRBJ2-3; D is unclear. The germline V and J ends were trimmed by 4 bases and 6 bases, with 8 bases remaining between them. The CDR3 covers 12 residues. Looked up from germline, CDR1 is SNHLY and CDR2 is FYNNEI. The CDR3 sequence: CASSGLWDTQYF. CDR3 DNA sequence: TGTGCCAGCAGTGGGCTGTGGGATACGCAGTATTTT.

This clone is a singleton in its sample. CDR3 DNA sequence: TGCAGCGTAGACAGGGTCGGTAGCACTGAAGCTTTCTTT. This translates into CSVDRVGSTEAFF. The rearrangement joins TRBV29-1 to TRBJ1-1, with 7 bases fitting TRBD1. Germline CDR1 is SQVTM and CDR2 is ANQGSEA. The CDR3 has 13 residues. V lost 6 bases to trimming and J lost 4 bases; unmatched junction nucleotides: 8.

The V call is TRBV29-1, the J call TRBJ2-4; 9 bases line up with TRBD2. Per the germline V gene, CDR1 is SQVTM and CDR2 is ANQGSEA. With V trimmed by 7 bases and J by 0 bases, 10 bases remained unmatched. This CDR3 is 16 amino acids long. As DNA, the CDR3 is TGCAGCGCGCGGGGGGGGACGGCCCTAGCCAAAAACATTCAGTACTTC. This codes for CSARGGTALAKNIQYF.

V is TRBV30 and J is TRBJ1-5; perhaps TRBD1 as D (5 bases). Germline assignment: CDR1 GTSNPN and CDR2 SVGIG (reference sequence). The germline V and J ends were trimmed by 0 bases and 8 bases, with 11 bases remaining between them. This CDR3 contains 13 residues. The CDR3 here is CAWSVRSREPQHF. The CDR3 DNA sequence: TGTGCCTGGAGTGTACGGTCCAGGGAGCCCCAGCATTTT.

The chain uses TRBV5-6 and TRBJ2-1, with 10 nucleotides matching TRBD2. The CDR3 contains 16 residues. Germline CDR1 and CDR2: SGHDT and YYEEEE. The trim removed 0 bases at V and 7 bases at J, leaving 7 bases unmatched. The CDR3 reads CASSLEGASGRNEQFF. CDR3 DNA: TGTGCCAGCAGCTTGGAGGGGGCTAGCGGGAGAAATGAGCAGTTCTTC.

The CDR3 region is CASSQESLAGRGEQYF. The CDR3 coding sequence is TGTGCCAGCAGCCAAGAATCACTAGCGGGAAGGGGCGAGCAGTACTTC. The genes are TRBV14 and TRBJ2-7; 10 bases are shared with TRBD2. The trim removed 0 bases at V and 6 bases at J, leaving 8 bases unmatched. The germline V gene has CDR1 SGHDN and CDR2 FVKESK. This CDR3 has 16 amino acids.

This sequence joins TRBV6-1 and TRBJ1-2, with TRBD1 identical over 11 bases. This CDR3 has 16 residues. Germline CDR1 and CDR2: MNHNS and SASEGT. Germline trimming cut 2 bases from V and 6 bases from J; bases unmatched to any gene: 8. CDR3 sequence reads: CASSEIAGTGGDGYTF. CDR3 nucleotides: TGTGCCAGCAGTGAAATCGCCGGGACAGGGGGAGATGGCTACACCTTC.

This rearrangement joins TRBV7-9 to TRBJ2-2; 10 bases fit TRBD1. This CDR3 contains 16 residues. Trimming removed 5 bases from V and 5 bases from J; junction bases left unmatched: 8. Per germline, CDR1 SEHNR and CDR2 FQNEAQ (reference sequence). The CDR3: CASSARQGAGTGELFF. CDR3 DNA sequence: TGTGCCAGCAGCGCACGACAGGGGGCAGGGACCGGGGAGCTGTTTTTT.

V and J are TRBV6-5 and TRBJ2-7, with TRBD1 identical over 9 bases. The length of the CDR3 is 13 residues. J was trimmed by 2 bases and V by 9 bases; bases with no gene match: 5. Germline V CDR1 and CDR2: MNHEY, SVGAGI. CDR3 loop: CASWDRATYEQYF. The CDR3 DNA sequence: TGTGCCAGTTGGGACAGGGCCACCTACGAGCAGTACTTC.

As DNA, the CDR3 is TGTGCCAGCAGCTCAAGGCGGGGGACTGGAAACACCATATATTTT. As protein: CASSSRRGTGNTIYF. The chain uses TRBV5-4 and TRBJ1-3; D is perhaps TRBD1 (5 bases). The CDR3 is 15 residues long. Trimming left V 3 bases short and J 2 bases short, with 12 bases between. Germline values: CDR1 SGHNT, CDR2 YYREEE (reference sequence).

V usage is TRBV7-8 and J usage is TRBJ2-1, with D maybe TRBD1 (6 bases). This CDR3 has 15 residues. Trimming removed 10 bases at V and 4 bases at J, with 20 bases between. The germline gives CDR1 SGHVS, CDR2 FQNEAQ. The CDR3 is CATTPGTPTYNEQFF. The CDR3 region has the DNA TGTGCCACCACCCCCGGGACACCTACTTACAATGAGCAGTTCTTC.

This chain joins TRBV6-1 and TRBJ1-2, with D possibly being TRBD1 (6 bases). V was shortened by 1 base and J by 5 bases, with 11 bases between the two germline ends. Germline V lookup: CDR1 MNHNS, CDR2 SASEGT. The CDR3 length is 14 residues. The CDR3 nucleotides are TGTGCCAGCAGTGAAGGAGGGGGTTGGTATGGCTACACCTTC. It codes for CASSEGGGWYGYTF.